Following are 21 T cell receptor beta chains from one sample sequenced in a study of neurological immune-mediated disorders. TCRdb analysed the 5' RACE reads with MiXCR anew, one entry per CDR3 protein. The sample gives tens of thousands of distinct CDR3 sequences, approximately 13% of which show up once; roughly 4.2% is in the top ten. The time point denotes: longitudinal time-point 1 (baseline). The sequencing input was PBMCs. The origin of the receptors is a female donor with HTLV-1-associated myelopathy (HAM/TSP).

In this sample, this clonotype turned up many times. The chain links TRBV5-6 to TRBJ2-2; TRBD2 aligns across 8 bases. The CDR3 has 15 amino acids. Losses at the gene ends were 2 bases for V and 2 bases for J; bases not matched to a gene: 2. Per the germline V gene, CDR1 is SGHDT and CDR2 is YYEEEE. In nucleotides, the CDR3 is TGTGCCAGCAGCTTTAGCGGGGAAAACACCGGGGAGCTGTTTTTT. Translating it yields CASSFSGENTGELFF.

Note on this clonotype: This may be a read error, as it is one base from a much larger clone. V usage is TRBV9 and J usage is TRBJ1-2, with D unresolved. Germline CDR1 is SGDLS and CDR2 is YYNGEE. The CDR3 has 14 amino acids. The CDR3 spells CAISVDIGIYGYTF. The CDR3, as DNA: TGTGCCATCAGCGTAGATATCGGGATTTATGGCTACACCTTC.

This clonotype was seen ten or more times. This sequence joins TRBV28 and TRBJ2-7; 7 bases line up with TRBD2. The CDR3 loop spans 15 amino acids. Trimming took 5 bases from V and 1 from J; bases not matched to a gene: 8. In germline, CDR1 is MDHEN, CDR2 SYDVKM. CDR3 sequence reads: CASSPTGGISYEQYF. The CDR3 DNA is TGTGCCAGCAGTCCGACCGGGGGGATATCCTACGAGCAGTACTTC.

V and J are TRBV14 and TRBJ2-5; D not resolved. Trimming pared 0 bases from V and 2 bases from J, leaving 4 bases between. The CDR3 is 13 residues long. Germline lookup yields CDR1 SGHDN and CDR2 FVKESK. The CDR3 protein is CASSQDMQETQYF. The DNA of the CDR3 is TGTGCCAGCAGCCAAGATATGCAAGAGACCCAGTACTTC.

This clonotype came up many times. V gene TRBV20-1 combines with J gene TRBJ1-1, with TRBD1 as a possible D gene (6 bases). This CDR3 contains 12 residues. The germline V and J ends were trimmed by 6 bases and 1 base, with 9 bases remaining between them. Germline V gene data show CDR1 as DFQATT and CDR2 as SNEGSKA (reference sequence). The CDR3 region is CSASTGNTEAFF. The CDR3 region has the DNA TGCAGTGCCTCGACAGGGAACACTGAAGCTTTCTTT.

This clonotype has at least ten counts. V usage is TRBV6-2 or TRBV6-3 and J usage is TRBJ1-5; possibly TRBD1 for D (5 bases). This CDR3 is built from 17 residues. Germline CDR1 MNHEY, CDR2 SVGEGT. V lost 2 bases and J lost 2, with 16 bases in between. CDR3 sequence (DNA): TGTGCCAGCAGTTACGGTTTTTCAGGGATACGCAATCAGCCCCAGCATTTT. This encodes CASSYGFSGIRNQPQHF.

This clonotype was observed at least ten times. The V and J genes are TRBV30 and TRBJ2-3, with a tentative D call TRBD2 (5 bases). This CDR3 is built from 14 residues. Germline assignment: CDR1 GTSNPN and CDR2 SVGIG (reference sequence). V was shortened by 4 bases and J by 1 base, with 12 bases between the two germline ends. The CDR3 sequence: CAWIPWGGTDTQYF. The CDR3 bases are TGTGCCTGGATACCCTGGGGAGGCACAGATACGCAGTATTTT.

This clonotype is classed as medium-sized. The chain combines TRBV28 with TRBJ2-1; 10 bases agree with TRBD1. CDR1 and CDR2 (germline): MDHEN, SYDVKM. This CDR3 is built from 15 residues. CDR3 loop: CATCRTGGAYNEQFF. The CDR3 coding sequence is TGTGCGACGTGTCGGACAGGGGGGGCCTACAATGAGCAGTTCTTC.

This clonotype has ten or more counts. V usage is TRBV28 and J usage is TRBJ1-1, with D perhaps matching TRBD1 (5 bases). With 7 bases removed from V and 6 bases from J, the gap between germline ends came to 24 bases. CDR1 and CDR2 from the germline V gene are MDHEN and SYDVKM. The CDR3 extends over 16 amino acids. The CDR3 DNA reads as TGTGCCAGCATCCCGGAGGGGTATGTCACCCGGGCTGAAGCTTTCTTT. It is translated as CASIPEGYVTRAEAFF.

This clonotype was counted ten times or more. This chain joins TRBV7-2 and TRBJ2-7; 10 positions agree with TRBD1. Germline V gene sequence: CDR1 SGHTA, CDR2 FQGNSA. Trimming at V came to 4 bases and at J to 4 bases, leaving 1 base not matched to a gene. The CDR3 loop spans 13 amino acids. CDR3 in DNA: TGTGCCAGCAGCTGGACAGGGGGGTACGAGCAGTACTTC. It yields the protein CASSWTGGYEQYF.

The chain recombines TRBV5-1 with TRBJ2-3; D uncertain. The V gene's germline CDR1 is SGHRS and CDR2 YFSETQ. V lost 0 bases and J 1 base, leaving 15 bases between the germline ends. The CDR3 consists of 17 residues. The DNA of the CDR3 is TGCGCCAGCAGCTTGGGGGCCACCAATATTCGCACAGATACGCAGTATTTT. This gives the protein CASSLGATNIRTDTQYF.

This clonotype was counted many times. The gene calls are TRBV5-1 and TRBJ2-7; D not certain. This CDR3 has 13 amino acids. V was cut by 5 bases and J by 4 bases, with 13 bases left in between. Germline CDR1 and CDR2: SGHRS and YFSETQ. The DNA for the CDR3 is TGCGCCAGCAGGATATCTATCGGGTACGAGCAGTACTTC. It encodes CASRISIGYEQYF.

This clonotype has a count of ten or more. The junction does not match germline at one end; this may be a read error. J is TRBJ2-7 and V is TRBV7-2, with 7 bases that match TRBD2. The CDR3 spans 13 residues. The germline V gene has CDR1 SGHTA and CDR2 FQGNSA. CDR3 amino acids: CASRLAGSYEQYF. CDR3 DNA sequence: TGTGCCAGCAGATTAGCGGGTTCGTACGAGCAGTACTTC.

This clonotype was seen many times. The chain links TRBV24-1 to TRBJ2-6, with D possibly TRBD1 on 5 matching bases. There are 15 residues in the CDR3. V was shortened by 5 bases and J by 0 bases, with 7 bases between the two germline ends. CDR1 KGHDR and CDR2 SFDVKD come from the germline V gene. CDR3: CATSARDSGANVLTF. Written as DNA, the CDR3 is TGTGCCACCAGTGCCAGGGACTCTGGGGCCAACGTCCTGACTTTC.

This clonotype came up many times. V and J are TRBV27 and TRBJ2-2, with D unresolved. The CDR3 contains 13 residues. V gave up 0 bases and J gave up 2 bases, with 1 base separating them. Per germline, CDR1 MNHEY and CDR2 SMNVEV (reference sequence). CDR3 DNA: TGTGCCAGCAGTTTATCAAACACCGGGGAGCTGTTTTTT. Translation gives CASSLSNTGELFF.

This clonotype was observed many times. CDR3 region: CANRAQIVEETQYF. The CDR3 DNA reads TGTGCCAACCGCGCGCAGATCGTCGAGGAGACCCAGTACTTC. This sequence joins TRBV2 and TRBJ2-5; D unclear. The germline V and J ends were trimmed by 10 bases and 5 bases, with 20 bases remaining between them. The CDR3 has 14 residues. Germline V gene lookup returns CDR1 SNHLY and CDR2 FYNNEI.

In its sample, this clonotype was seen a few times. The V and J genes are TRBV6-1 and TRBJ2-2, with 7 bases fitting TRBD1. This CDR3 spans 14 amino acids. The V gene's germline CDR1 is MNHNS and CDR2 SASEGT. V shed 6 bases and J 6 bases; nucleotides not matched to a gene: 7. This CDR3 is CASSAGGSPGELFF. In DNA form, the CDR3 reads TGTGCCAGCAGCGCAGGGGGATCCCCCGGGGAGCTGTTTTTT.

This clonotype came up many times. The chain recombines TRBV18 with TRBJ2-7; D is unresolved. The germline CDR1 and CDR2 sequences are KGHSH and LQKENI. V was pared by 3 bases and J by 0 bases, with 9 bases between. This CDR3 is built from 14 residues. CDR3: CASSPQSDSYEQYF. The CDR3 bases are TGTGCCAGCTCACCTCAATCAGACTCCTACGAGCAGTACTTC. Based on the CDR3 plus reference TRBV18 and TRBJ2-7, the full variable domain is NAGVMQNPRHLVRRRGQEARLRCSPMKGHSHVYWYRQLPEEGLKFMVYLQKENIIDESGMPKERFSAEFPKEGPSILRIQQVVRGDSAAYFCASSPQSDSYEQYFGPGTRLTVT.

This clonotype occurred many times. V usage is TRBV2 and J usage is TRBJ2-5, with 8 bases fitting TRBD1. Per germline, CDR1 SNHLY and CDR2 FYNNEI. The CDR3 length is 15 residues. Trimming removed 4 bases from V and 3 bases from J; junction bases left unmatched: 7. DNA for the CDR3: TGTGCCAGCAGTGCCACAGGGGGTTGGGAAGAGACCCAGTACTTC. This codes for CASSATGGWEETQYF. The full variable domain, completed using reference TRBV2 and TRBJ2-5, is EPEVTQTPSHQVTQMGQEVILRCVPISNHLYFYWYRQILGQKVEFLVSFYNNEISEKSEIFDDQFSVERPDGSNFTLKIRSTKLEDSAMYFCASSATGGWEETQYFGPGTRLLVL.

The genes are TRBV18 and TRBJ2-5; D is ambiguous. The V and J ends lost 5 bases and 1 base respectively, with 8 bases between them. Germline CDR1 and CDR2: KGHSH and LQKENI. CDR3 length: 13 amino acids. In nucleotides, the CDR3 is TGTGCCAGCTCAAACACCCCCCAAGAGACCCAGTACTTC. This sequence encodes CASSNTPQETQYF.

This clonotype has at least ten counts. The chain combines TRBV4-2 with TRBJ2-4; the D gene is possibly TRBD2 (6 bases). The V gene lost 0 bases and the J gene lost 14 bases, with 17 bases spanning the gap. This CDR3 has 14 residues. Germline V CDR1 and CDR2: LGHNA, YNFKEQ. CDR3 bases: TGTGCCAGCAGCCAAGAAGAGGGTGGGACTTCTAAGTACTTC. This encodes CASSQEEGGTSKYF.